This T cell receptor beta chain was sequenced in a study of CD8 T cells in Susac syndrome. Study-wide results and limits: The relatively small number of individuals in the TCR sequencing and HLA analysis was acknowledged by the study.

Controls comprised healthy donors matched for age and sex. TEMRA cells were FACS-enriched and CD8+ and CD4+ T cells negatively isolated. Turning to this clonotype: Its antigen remains unknown.

Looked up from germline, CDR1 is SQVTM and CDR2 is ANQGSEA. Trimming pared 6 bases from V and 1 base from J, leaving 15 bases between. The CDR3 sequence is 14 residues long. It was with random hexamers that about 0.45 to 1 ug RNA was reverse transcribed. TCRdb recomputed calls from the immunoSEQ multiplex PCR reads with MiXCR, one row per CDR3 protein. The data contain 100,000 to 150,000 distinct CDR3 sequences, around 94% of them singletons. This receptor was identified in a human donor in good health. The sequenced material came from CD4+ T cells from PBMCs. This sequence joins TRBV29-1 and TRBJ1-1; tentative D call: TRBD1 (6 bases). The CDR3 nucleotides read TGCAGCGTGTACACAGGGAGACCGAACACTGAAGCTTTCTTT. It is translated as CSVYTGRPNTEAFF.